Below are 31 T cell receptor beta chains sequenced from a single sample in a study of shared T cell receptors in the human thymus. TCRdb's copy holds only in-frame clones and misses some; the assay was immunoSEQ multiplex PCR. The sample has roughly 700,000 clones; roughly 90% are singletons. These data are also associated with another study on human thymus T cells.

Specimen: thymocytes. These receptors were collected from a boy in the first two years of life with a congenital heart defect.

V gene TRBV28 combines with J gene TRBJ2-5; TRBD1 might be the D (5 bases). V was cut by 8 bases and J by 5 bases, with 21 bases left in between. Germline CDR1 MDHEN, CDR2 SYDVKM. The CDR3 sequence is 15 residues long. CDR3 nucleotides: TGTGCCAGCCGCCAACGGAACAAGAAGGGGGAGACCCAGTACTTC. Residues: CASRQRNKKGETQYF.

This clone was seen more than once but under ten times. The chain recombines TRBV19 with TRBJ2-1, with 7 bases identical to TRBD2. The junction had 3 bases not matched to a gene; V was cut back by 5 bases and J by 2 bases. Germline V gives CDR1 LNHDA, CDR2 SQIVND (reference sequence). The CDR3 extends over 14 amino acids. Written as DNA, the CDR3 is TGTGCCAGTAGTCGGACTAGAACCTACAATGAGCAGTTCTTC. Its protein product is CASSRTRTYNEQFF.

J is TRBJ1-2 and V is TRBV9; TRBD1 might be the D (5 bases). This CDR3 has 13 amino acids. Germline V lookup: CDR1 SGDLS, CDR2 YYNGEE. Trimming left V 6 bases short and J 6 bases short, with 15 bases between. The CDR3 loop is CASKAGYLDGYTF. CDR3 coding DNA: TGTGCCAGCAAAGCAGGGTATCTAGATGGCTACACCTTC.

The V gene is TRBV12-5, the J gene TRBJ1-5; 7 bases fit TRBD1. In germline, CDR1 is LGHNT, CDR2 FRNRAP. CDR3 length: 13 amino acids. J lost 6 bases, V lost 3 bases, and 2 bases had no gene match. The CDR3 region is CASGFRGVQPQHF. CDR3 coding DNA: TGTGCTAGTGGTTTCAGGGGGGTTCAGCCCCAGCATTTT.

The chain links TRBV4-3 to TRBJ2-3; TRBD2 matches 9 bases. The ends lost 0 bases at V and 5 bases at J; junction bases unmatched: 9. The CDR3 runs to 17 residues. CDR1 LGHNA and CDR2 YSLEER come from the germline V gene. CDR3 sequence: CASSQDPGGRALDTQYF. In DNA form, the CDR3 reads TGCGCCAGCAGCCAAGATCCCGGCGGGAGGGCTTTAGATACGCAGTATTTT.

The genes are TRBV6-1 and TRBJ1-5; no clear D gene. Trimming left V 5 bases short and J 7 bases short, with 12 bases between. The CDR3 is 13 residues long. The germline gives CDR1 MNHNS, CDR2 SASEGT. DNA of the CDR3: TGTGCCAGCAGTCTTCGAGGCGGGCAGCCCCAGCATTTT. It specifies CASSLRGGQPQHF.

This clone was recorded a few times. The gene calls are TRBV4-2 and TRBJ2-3, with 8 bases that match TRBD2. Germline trimming cut 4 bases from V and 6 bases from J; bases unmatched to any gene: 15. The CDR3 has 17 residues. Germline V gene data show CDR1 as LGHNA and CDR2 as YNFKEQ. CDR3 residues: CASSPSPKREIVDTQYF. The CDR3 nucleotides read TGTGCCAGCAGCCCCAGCCCAAAGCGGGAGATTGTTGATACGCAGTATTTT.

The chain carries TRBV28 and TRBJ1-5; possibly TRBD1 for D (5 bases). Germline lookup yields CDR1 MDHEN and CDR2 SYDVKM. V was pared by 7 bases and J by 5 bases, with 15 bases between. This CDR3 has 14 residues. This CDR3 is CASKRGRADQPQHF. DNA of the CDR3: TGTGCCAGCAAGCGGGGCAGGGCTGATCAGCCCCAGCATTTT. Full variable domain (rest looked up from reference TRBV28 and TRBJ1-5): DVKVTQSSRYLVKRTGEKVFLECVQDMDHENMFWYRQDPGLGLRLIYFSYDVKMKEKGDIPEGYSVSREKKERFSLILESASTNQTSMYLCASKRGRADQPQHFGDGTRLSIL.

V is TRBV5-6 and J is TRBJ2-1; 7 positions match TRBD2. The CDR3 totals 14 residues. Germline V gene sequence: CDR1 SGHDT, CDR2 YYEEEE. Losses at the gene ends were 2 bases for V and 6 bases for J; bases not matched to a gene: 5. CDR3: CASSFLAEGNEQFF. The CDR3, as DNA: TGTGCCAGCAGCTTTCTAGCGGAGGGCAATGAGCAGTTCTTC.

This clone is a singleton in its sample. Within the sample, other DNA sequences also encode this same CDR3. The rearrangement links TRBV28 to TRBJ2-7; TRBD1 matches at 9 bases. The CDR3 consists of 13 residues. V lost 5 bases to trimming and J lost 4 bases; unmatched junction nucleotides: 3. CDR1 and CDR2 from the germline V gene are MDHEN and SYDVKM. The CDR3 DNA follows: TGTGCCAGCAGTCGGGACAGGGTATACGAGCAGTACTTC. This sequence encodes CASSRDRVYEQYF.

The gene calls are TRBV30 and TRBJ2-5; D unresolved. The CDR3 consists of 11 residues. Trimming removed 5 bases at V and 4 bases at J, with 8 bases between. CDR1 is GTSNPN, CDR2 SVGIG, per germline (reference sequence). The CDR3 coding sequence is TGTGCCTGGGAGTCAGGAGAGACCCAGTACTTC. Translating it yields CAWESGETQYF.

The chain joins TRBV28 to TRBJ1-1; 8 nucleotides match TRBD1. Trimming cost V 4 bases and J 0 bases; bases outside gene matches: 7. Germline V gene lookup returns CDR1 MDHEN and CDR2 SYDVKM. This CDR3 spans 16 amino acids. CDR3 nucleotides: TGTGCCAGCAGTTCTGGACAGGGAGGGATGAACACTGAAGCTTTCTTT. It encodes CASSSGQGGMNTEAFF.

V is TRBV21-1 and J is TRBJ2-7; the D call in the table, TRBD1, was not verified against the DNA. TRBV21-1 is deemed a pseudogene. This CDR3 is built from 16 residues. The CDR3 DNA reads TGTGCCAGCAGCAAAGCGTCCCGGGACAGGGATGGGGAGCAGTACTTC. Translated: CASSKASRDRDGEQYF.

The chain recombines TRBV6-5 with TRBJ2-7, with D perhaps TRBD2 (7 bases). Germline CDR1 is MNHEY and CDR2 is SVGAGI. Trimming took off 6 bases at V and 0 bases at J, with 15 bases between the two ends. The CDR3 extends over 15 amino acids. The CDR3 bases are TGTGCCAGCAGCCGGGGGGCGGCCCCCTCCTACGAGCAGTACTTC. It specifies CASSRGAAPSYEQYF.

The V and J genes are TRBV28 and TRBJ1-5, with 12 bases lining up with TRBD1. J gave up 0 bases and V 3 bases, and 9 bases lay outside the gene matches. Per the germline V gene, CDR1 is MDHEN and CDR2 is SYDVKM. This CDR3 spans 19 amino acids. The DNA of the CDR3 is TGTGCCAGCAGTTTTCGGGACAGGGGGCGAAGGCTTAGCAATCAGCCCCAGCATTTT. Amino acid sequence: CASSFRDRGRRLSNQPQHF.

This sequence joins TRBV7-3 and TRBJ2-3; 9 bases are a match to TRBD1. Trimming took 5 bases from V and 5 from J; bases not matched to a gene: 11. There are 16 residues in the CDR3. Germline V CDR1 and CDR2: SGHTA, FQGTGA. Here the CDR3 reads CASSTRTGEDGDTQYF. In DNA, the CDR3 is TGTGCCAGCAGCACCCGGACAGGGGAAGATGGAGATACGCAGTATTTT.

The J gene is TRBJ1-1, the V gene TRBV5-6, with 10 nucleotides matching TRBD1. The CDR3 spans 17 residues. The germline V gene has CDR1 SGHDT and CDR2 YYEEEE. V shed 4 bases and J 3 bases; nucleotides not matched to a gene: 12. CDR3 residues: CASSRPPGQGGDTEAFF. DNA of the CDR3: TGTGCCAGCAGCCGGCCGCCCGGACAGGGGGGGGACACTGAAGCTTTCTTT.

The CDR3 sequence is CASSARGVAQPQHF. The CDR3 coding sequence is TGTGCCAGCAGTGCTCGGGGGGTCGCCCAGCCCCAGCATTTT. The chain is built from TRBV25-1 and TRBJ1-5, with D possibly TRBD1 on 5 matching bases. Germline CDR1 and CDR2: MGHDK and SYGVNS. There are 14 residues in the CDR3. V was clipped by 4 bases and J by 7 bases, with 14 bases between them.

The chain carries TRBV7-6 and TRBJ2-3; perhaps TRBD1 as D (6 bases). From germline, CDR1 is SGHVS and CDR2 FNYEAQ. The CDR3 sequence is 17 residues long. The V end lost 5 bases, the J end lost 1 base, and 19 bases lay between the germline ends. The CDR3 spells CASSPARGSYGTDTQYF. CDR3 DNA: TGTGCCAGCAGCCCTGCTAGGGGGTCTTACGGCACAGATACGCAGTATTTT.

This clone showed up just once. This chain uses TRBV4-3 with TRBJ2-7, with TRBD2 matching 9 bases. The J segment lost 4 bases and the V segment lost 0 bases, leaving 10 bases of the junction unmatched. Germline lookup yields CDR1 LGHNA and CDR2 YSLEER. The CDR3 is 17 amino acids. The CDR3 nucleotides are TGCGCCAGCAGCCAAGAACTAGCTAGCGGGATAAGGTACGAGCAGTACTTC. Amino acids: CASSQELASGIRYEQYF.

The chain links TRBV29-1 to TRBJ2-1; 7 bases map to TRBD1. Germline V CDR1 and CDR2: SQVTM, ANQGSEA. This CDR3 comprises 13 residues. V lost 8 bases and J lost 5; bases outside the gene matches: 9. The CDR3 loop reads CSPWTGTDNEQFF. In nucleotides, the CDR3 is TGCAGCCCATGGACCGGGACAGACAATGAGCAGTTCTTC.

The rearrangement joins TRBV27 to TRBJ2-7; 7 positions agree with TRBD2. Trimming at V came to 5 bases and at J to 3 bases, leaving 19 bases not matched to a gene. Germline V CDR1 and CDR2: MNHEY, SMNVEV (reference sequence). The CDR3 length is 18 residues. CDR3 amino acids: CASSPGGPQPAGIYEQYF. The DNA of the CDR3 is TGTGCCAGCAGTCCCGGGGGTCCCCAGCCAGCGGGAATCTACGAGCAGTACTTC.

The genes are TRBV7-9 and TRBJ2-3; 11 bases are a match to TRBD2. The CDR3 covers 17 residues. Germline-derived CDR1 and CDR2 are SEHNR and FQNEAQ (reference sequence). The V segment lost 7 bases and the J segment 6 bases; nucleotides outside the gene matches: 15. DNA of the CDR3: TGTGCCAGCACGCGGGGCGGGATAGCGGGAGGGGAGGATACGCAGTATTTT. This gives the protein CASTRGGIAGGEDTQYF.

The chain employs TRBV14 and TRBJ2-7; TRBD1 is a possible D gene (5 bases). Germline V gene lookup returns CDR1 SGHDN and CDR2 FVKESK. CDR3 length equals 14 residues. V was shortened by 5 bases and J by 5 bases, with 16 bases between the two germline ends. The chain's CDR3 is CASSGLARANEQYF. For the CDR3, the DNA is TGTGCCAGCAGCGGCTTAGCCAGGGCCAACGAGCAGTACTTC.

The V gene is TRBV2, the J gene TRBJ2-3, with D uncertain. V was clipped by 4 bases and J by 2 bases, with 10 bases between them. Germline V gene sequence: CDR1 SNHLY, CDR2 FYNNEI. This CDR3 region has 14 residues. CDR3 nucleotide sequence: TGTGCCAGCAGTGTTTCCCTCCCCACAGATACGCAGTATTTT. It is translated as CASSVSLPTDTQYF.

J is TRBJ2-1 and V is TRBV29-1, with 9 bases that match TRBD2. CDR3 length: 14 amino acids. Germline V gives CDR1 SQVTM, CDR2 ANQGSEA. Losses at the gene ends were 5 bases for V and 5 bases for J; bases not matched to a gene: 7. CDR3 protein: CSVYRLAANNEQFF. The CDR3 nucleotides are TGCAGCGTTTATCGACTAGCGGCCAACAATGAGCAGTTCTTC.

This clone was seen only once. The chain links TRBV2 to TRBJ2-1; 9 nucleotides match TRBD1. Germline loops: CDR1 SNHLY, CDR2 FYNNEI. V dropped 8 bases and J dropped 5; count of bases not matched to a gene: 16. The length of the CDR3 is 17 residues. The CDR3 DNA sequence: TGTGCCAGCGGACGCAAACAGGGGGCGGGAAGCGACAATGAGCAGTTCTTC. The encoded protein is CASGRKQGAGSDNEQFF.

The chain has TRBV10-2 and TRBJ2-5, with 8 bases lining up with TRBD2. From germline, CDR1 is WSHSY and CDR2 SAAADI. The CDR3 is made up of 16 amino acids. The V and J ends lost 2 bases and 3 bases, in that order; junction bases with no gene match: 8. This chain's CDR3 is CASSEHGGVGKETQYF. In DNA form, the CDR3 reads TGCGCCAGCAGTGAGCACGGGGGGGTTGGGAAAGAGACCCAGTACTTC.

The rearrangement joins TRBV28 to TRBJ2-5; 7 nucleotides match TRBD1. The V gene end was trimmed by 4 bases and the J gene end by 5 bases; junction bases not matched to a gene: 1. CDR1 is MDHEN, CDR2 SYDVKM, per germline. The CDR3 loop spans 12 amino acids. The CDR3 sequence: CASSSDRETQYF. CDR3 nucleotides: TGTGCCAGCAGTTCGGACAGGGAGACCCAGTACTTC.

The genes are TRBV27 and TRBJ2-7; D possibly corresponds to TRBD2 (6 bases). This CDR3 region has 17 residues. Trimming stripped 8 bases from V and 0 bases from J, with 23 bases between. CDR1 and CDR2 from the germline V gene are MNHEY and SMNVEV (reference sequence). The CDR3 sequence is CASDPGGVPMSSYEQYF. The CDR3 nucleotides are TGTGCCAGCGACCCGGGCGGGGTGCCCATGAGCTCCTACGAGCAGTACTTC.

This clone was detected only once. One end of the junction varies from germline; a read error may be responsible. The V call is TRBV7-7, the J call TRBJ2-7; TRBD1 agrees at 10 bases. The germline CDR1 and CDR2 sequences are SSHAT and FNYEAQ (reference sequence). The CDR3 has 18 residues. Written as DNA, the CDR3 is TGTGCTAGCAGCAACCGGGACAGGGGTTGGGTCCCCGTCTACGAGCAGTACTTC. This sequence encodes CASSNRDRGWVPVYEQYF.